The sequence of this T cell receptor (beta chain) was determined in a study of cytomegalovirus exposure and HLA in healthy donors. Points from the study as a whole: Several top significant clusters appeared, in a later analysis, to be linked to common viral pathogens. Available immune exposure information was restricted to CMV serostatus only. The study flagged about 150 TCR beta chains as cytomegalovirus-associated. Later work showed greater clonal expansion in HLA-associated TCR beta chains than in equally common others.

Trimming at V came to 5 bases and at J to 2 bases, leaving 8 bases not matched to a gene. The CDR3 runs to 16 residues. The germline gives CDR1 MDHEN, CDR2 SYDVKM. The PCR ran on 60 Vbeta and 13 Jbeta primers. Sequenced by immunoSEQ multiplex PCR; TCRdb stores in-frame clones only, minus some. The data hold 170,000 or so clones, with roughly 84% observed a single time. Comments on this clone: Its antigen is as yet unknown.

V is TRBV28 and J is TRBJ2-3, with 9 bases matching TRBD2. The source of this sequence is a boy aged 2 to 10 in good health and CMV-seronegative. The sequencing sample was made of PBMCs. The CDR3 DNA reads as TGTGCCAGCAGTGCGCCCGGGACTAGCCTCACAGATACGCAGTATTTT. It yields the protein CASSAPGTSLTDTQYF.